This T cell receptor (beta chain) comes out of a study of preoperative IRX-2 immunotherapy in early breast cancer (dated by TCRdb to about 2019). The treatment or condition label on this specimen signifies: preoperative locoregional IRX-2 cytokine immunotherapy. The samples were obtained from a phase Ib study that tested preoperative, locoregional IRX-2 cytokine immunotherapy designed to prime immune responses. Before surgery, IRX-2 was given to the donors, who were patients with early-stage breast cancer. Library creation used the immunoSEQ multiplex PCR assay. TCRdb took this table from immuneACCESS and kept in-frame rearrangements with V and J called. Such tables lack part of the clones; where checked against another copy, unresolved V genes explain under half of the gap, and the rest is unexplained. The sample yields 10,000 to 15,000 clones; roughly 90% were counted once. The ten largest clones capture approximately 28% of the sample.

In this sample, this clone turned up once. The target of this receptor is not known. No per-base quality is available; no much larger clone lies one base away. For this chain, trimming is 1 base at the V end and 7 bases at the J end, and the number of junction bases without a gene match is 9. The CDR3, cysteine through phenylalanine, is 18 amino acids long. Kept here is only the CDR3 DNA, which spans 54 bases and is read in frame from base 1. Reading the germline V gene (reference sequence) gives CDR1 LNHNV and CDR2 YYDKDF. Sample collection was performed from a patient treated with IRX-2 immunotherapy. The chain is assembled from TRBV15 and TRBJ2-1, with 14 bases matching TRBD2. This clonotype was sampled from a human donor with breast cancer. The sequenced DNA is TGTGCCACCAGCAGAGGGGAGACTAGCGGGGGGGCCGGGAATGAGCAGTTCTTC. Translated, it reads CATSRGETSGGAGNEQFF.